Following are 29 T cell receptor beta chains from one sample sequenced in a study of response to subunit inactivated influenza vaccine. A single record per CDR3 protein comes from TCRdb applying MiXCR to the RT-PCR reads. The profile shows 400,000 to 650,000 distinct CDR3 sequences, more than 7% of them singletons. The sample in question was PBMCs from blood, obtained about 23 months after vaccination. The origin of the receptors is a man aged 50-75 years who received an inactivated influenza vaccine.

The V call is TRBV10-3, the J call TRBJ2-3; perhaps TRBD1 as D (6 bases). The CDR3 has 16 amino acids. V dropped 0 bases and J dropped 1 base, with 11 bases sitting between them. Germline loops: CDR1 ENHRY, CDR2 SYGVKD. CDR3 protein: CAISESTGSGTDTQYF. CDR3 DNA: TGTGCCATCAGTGAGTCGACAGGTTCTGGCACAGATACGCAGTATTTT.

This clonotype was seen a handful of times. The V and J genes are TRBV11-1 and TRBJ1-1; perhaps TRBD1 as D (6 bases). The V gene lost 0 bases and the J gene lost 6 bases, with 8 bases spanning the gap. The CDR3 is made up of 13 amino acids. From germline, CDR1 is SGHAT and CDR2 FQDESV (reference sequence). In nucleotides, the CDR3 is TGTGCCAGCAGCTTAGCGAGGACAGCTGAAGCTTTCTTT. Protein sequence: CASSLARTAEAFF.

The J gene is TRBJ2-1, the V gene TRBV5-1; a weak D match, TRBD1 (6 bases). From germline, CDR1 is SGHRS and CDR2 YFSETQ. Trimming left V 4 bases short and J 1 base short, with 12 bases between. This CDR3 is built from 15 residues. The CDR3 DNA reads TGCGCCAGCAGCACTCCGGGACAATCCTACAATGAGCAGTTCTTC. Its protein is CASSTPGQSYNEQFF.

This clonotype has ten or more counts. CDR3 nucleotide sequence: TGCAGCGTTGAATTTGCGGGGGGATTCAATGAGCAGTTCTTC. Protein product: CSVEFAGGFNEQFF. The chain uses TRBV29-1 and TRBJ2-1; 8 bases are shared with TRBD2. J was trimmed by 6 bases and V by 2 bases; bases with no gene match: 6. This CDR3 comprises 14 residues. The germline CDR1 and CDR2 sequences are SQVTM and ANQGSEA.

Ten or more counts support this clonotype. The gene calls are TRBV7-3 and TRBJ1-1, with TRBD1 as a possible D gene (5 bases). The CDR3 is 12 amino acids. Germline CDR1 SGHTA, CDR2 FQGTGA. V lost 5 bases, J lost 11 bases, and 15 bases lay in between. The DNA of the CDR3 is TGTGCCAGCAGCCGACCGGGGCAGGAGGCTTTCTTT. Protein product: CASSRPGQEAFF. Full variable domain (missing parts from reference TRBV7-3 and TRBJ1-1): GAGVSQTPSNKVTEKGKYVELRCDPISGHTALYWYRQSLGQGPEFLIYFQGTGAADDSGLPNDRFFAVRPEGSVSTLKIQRTERGDSAVYLCASSRPGQEAFFGQGTRLTVV.

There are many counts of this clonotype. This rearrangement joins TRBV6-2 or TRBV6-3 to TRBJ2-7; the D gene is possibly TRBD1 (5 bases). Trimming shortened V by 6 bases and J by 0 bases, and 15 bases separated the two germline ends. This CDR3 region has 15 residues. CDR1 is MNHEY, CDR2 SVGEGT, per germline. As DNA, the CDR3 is TGTGCCAGCAGCGGAACAGGAAGCTTCTCCTACGAGCAGTACTTC. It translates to CASSGTGSFSYEQYF.

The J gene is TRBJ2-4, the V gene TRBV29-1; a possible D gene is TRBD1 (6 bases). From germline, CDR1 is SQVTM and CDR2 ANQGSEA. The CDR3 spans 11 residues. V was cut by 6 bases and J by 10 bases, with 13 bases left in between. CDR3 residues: CSVLVGAIQYF. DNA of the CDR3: TGCAGCGTACTGGTGGGGGCTATTCAGTACTTC.

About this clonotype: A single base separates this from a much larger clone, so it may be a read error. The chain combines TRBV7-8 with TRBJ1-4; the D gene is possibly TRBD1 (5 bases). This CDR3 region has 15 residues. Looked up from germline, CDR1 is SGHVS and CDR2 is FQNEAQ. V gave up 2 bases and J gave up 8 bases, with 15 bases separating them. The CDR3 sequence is CASSLMGRSGEKLFF. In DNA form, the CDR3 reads TGTGCCAGCAGCTTAATGGGACGGTCGGGCGAAAAACTGTTTTTT.

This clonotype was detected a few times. The CDR3 spells CASSLGGPGGSDTQYF. As DNA, the CDR3 is TGTGCCAGCAGCTTAGGGGGCCCGGGGGGGTCAGATACGCAGTATTTT. The rearrangement uses TRBV11-2 and TRBJ2-3; TRBD2 matches 8 bases. This CDR3 spans 16 amino acids. Germline V gives CDR1 SGHAT, CDR2 FQNNGV. V gave up 1 base and J gave up 4 bases; unmatched junction bases: 7.

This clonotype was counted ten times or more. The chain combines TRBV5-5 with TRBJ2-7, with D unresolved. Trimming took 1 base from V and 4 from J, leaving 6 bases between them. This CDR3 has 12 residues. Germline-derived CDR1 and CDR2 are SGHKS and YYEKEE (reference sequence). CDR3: CASSLTEYEQYF. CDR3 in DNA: TGTGCCAGCAGCTTGACCGAGTACGAGCAGTACTTC.

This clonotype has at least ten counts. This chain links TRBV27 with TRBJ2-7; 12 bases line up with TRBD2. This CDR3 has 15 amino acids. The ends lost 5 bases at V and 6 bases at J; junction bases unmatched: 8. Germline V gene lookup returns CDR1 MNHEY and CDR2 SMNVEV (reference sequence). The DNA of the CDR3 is TGTGCCAGCAGTCCCTTGACTAGCGGGAGTGGCGAGCAGTACTTC. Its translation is CASSPLTSGSGEQYF.

CDR3 sequence (DNA): TGCAGTGCTGGGACAGGGGGCTGGGGCACTGAAGCTTTCTTT. Protein: CSAGTGGWGTEAFF. The rearrangement links TRBV20-1 to TRBJ1-1; TRBD1 agrees at 12 bases. With V trimmed by 5 bases and J by 4 bases, 5 bases remained unmatched. This CDR3 has 14 amino acids. Germline V lookup: CDR1 DFQATT, CDR2 SNEGSKA (reference sequence).

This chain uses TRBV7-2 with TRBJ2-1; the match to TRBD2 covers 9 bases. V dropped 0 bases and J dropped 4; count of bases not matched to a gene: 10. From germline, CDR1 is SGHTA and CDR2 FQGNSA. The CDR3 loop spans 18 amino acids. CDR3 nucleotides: TGTGCCAGCAGCTTAGCCGGGGGAATAGCGGGAGCTTACAATGAGCAGTTCTTC. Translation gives CASSLAGGIAGAYNEQFF.

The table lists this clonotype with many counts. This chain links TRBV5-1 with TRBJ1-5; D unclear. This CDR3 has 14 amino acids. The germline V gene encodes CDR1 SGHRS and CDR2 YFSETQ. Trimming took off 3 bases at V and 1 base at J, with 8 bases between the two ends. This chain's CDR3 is CASSSGESNQPQHF. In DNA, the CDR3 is TGCGCCAGCAGCTCCGGAGAAAGCAATCAGCCCCAGCATTTT. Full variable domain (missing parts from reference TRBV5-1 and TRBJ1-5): KAGVTQTPRYLIKTRGQQVTLSCSPISGHRSVSWYQQTPGQGLQFLFEYFSETQRNKGNFPGRFSGRQFSNSRSEMNVSTLELGDSALYLCASSSGESNQPQHFGDGTRLSIL.

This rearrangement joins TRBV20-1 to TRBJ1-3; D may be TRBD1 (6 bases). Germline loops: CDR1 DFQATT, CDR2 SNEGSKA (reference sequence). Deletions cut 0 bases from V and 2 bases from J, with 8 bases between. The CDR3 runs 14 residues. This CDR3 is CSARDPGAGNTIYF. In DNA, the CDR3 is TGCAGTGCTAGAGATCCAGGGGCTGGAAACACCATATATTTT.

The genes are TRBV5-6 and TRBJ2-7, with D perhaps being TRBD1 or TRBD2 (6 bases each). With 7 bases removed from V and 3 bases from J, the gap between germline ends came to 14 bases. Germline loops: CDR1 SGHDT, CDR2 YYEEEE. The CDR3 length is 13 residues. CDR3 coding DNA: TGTGCCAGCGGCCCGGGGGCCGGCTACGAGCAGTACTTC. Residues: CASGPGAGYEQYF. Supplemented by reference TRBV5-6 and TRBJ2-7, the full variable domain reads DAGVTQSPTHLIKTRGQQVTLRCSPKSGHDTVSWYQQALGQGPQFIFQYYEEEERQRGNFPDRFSGHQFPNYSSELNVNALLLGDSALYLCASGPGAGYEQYFGPGTRLTVT.

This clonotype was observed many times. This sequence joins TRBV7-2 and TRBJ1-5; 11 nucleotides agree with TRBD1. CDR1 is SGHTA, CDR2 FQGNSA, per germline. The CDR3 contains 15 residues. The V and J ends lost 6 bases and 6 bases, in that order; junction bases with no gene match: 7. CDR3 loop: CASSLVGTGGQPQHF. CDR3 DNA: TGTGCCAGCAGTCTTGTCGGGACAGGGGGTCAGCCCCAGCATTTT.

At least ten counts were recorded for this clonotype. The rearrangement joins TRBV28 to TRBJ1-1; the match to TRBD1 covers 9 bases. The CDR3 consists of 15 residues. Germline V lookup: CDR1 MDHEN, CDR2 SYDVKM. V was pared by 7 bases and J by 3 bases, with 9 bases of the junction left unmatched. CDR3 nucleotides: TGTGCCAGCACTCTCGTGGGGACAGGGCACACTGAAGCTTTCTTT. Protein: CASTLVGTGHTEAFF.

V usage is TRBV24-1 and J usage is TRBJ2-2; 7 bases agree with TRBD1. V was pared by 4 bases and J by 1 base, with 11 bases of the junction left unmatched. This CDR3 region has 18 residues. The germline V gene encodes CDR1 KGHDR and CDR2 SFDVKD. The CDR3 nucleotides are TGTGCCACCAGTGACCCCACAACCGGGACAGTGAACACCGGGGAGCTGTTTTTT. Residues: CATSDPTTGTVNTGELFF.

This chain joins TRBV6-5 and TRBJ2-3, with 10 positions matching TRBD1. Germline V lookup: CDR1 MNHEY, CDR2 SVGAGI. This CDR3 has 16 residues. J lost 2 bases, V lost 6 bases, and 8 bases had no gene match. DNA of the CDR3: TGTGCCAGCAGATACCGGACAGGGGGTGTCACAGATACGCAGTATTTT. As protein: CASRYRTGGVTDTQYF.

CDR3 DNA: TGTGCCAGCAGTTTAGATTTTCGTCAGCCCCAGCATTTT. This sequence encodes CASSLDFRQPQHF. The chain employs TRBV12-3 or TRBV12-4 and TRBJ1-5; no clear D gene. There are 13 residues in the CDR3. The V end was cut by 1 base, the J end by 6 bases, with 7 bases between.

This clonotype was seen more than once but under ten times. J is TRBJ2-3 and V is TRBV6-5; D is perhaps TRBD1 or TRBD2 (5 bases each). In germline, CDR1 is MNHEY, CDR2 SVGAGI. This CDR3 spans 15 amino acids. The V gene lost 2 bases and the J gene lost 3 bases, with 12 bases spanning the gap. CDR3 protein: CASSYHDGGTDTQYF. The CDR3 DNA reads TGTGCCAGCAGTTACCACGATGGGGGTACAGATACGCAGTATTTT.

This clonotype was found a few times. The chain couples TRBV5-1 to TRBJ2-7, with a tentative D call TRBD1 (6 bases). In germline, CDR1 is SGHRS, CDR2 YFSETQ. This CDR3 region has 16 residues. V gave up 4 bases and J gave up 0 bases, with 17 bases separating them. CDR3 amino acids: CASSPSPGQISYEQYF. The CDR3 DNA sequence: TGCGCCAGCAGCCCCTCGCCTGGACAGATCTCCTACGAGCAGTACTTC.

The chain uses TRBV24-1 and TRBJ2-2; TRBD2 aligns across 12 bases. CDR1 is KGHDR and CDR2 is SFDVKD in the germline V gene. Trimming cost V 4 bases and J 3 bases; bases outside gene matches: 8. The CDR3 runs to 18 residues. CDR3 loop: CATSDPTSGSVDTGELFF. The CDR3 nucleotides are TGTGCCACCAGTGACCCGACTAGCGGGAGCGTGGACACCGGGGAGCTGTTTTTT.

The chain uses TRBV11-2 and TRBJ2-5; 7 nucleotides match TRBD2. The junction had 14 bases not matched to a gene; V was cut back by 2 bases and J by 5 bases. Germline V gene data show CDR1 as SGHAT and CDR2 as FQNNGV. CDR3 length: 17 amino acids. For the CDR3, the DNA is TGTGCCAGCAGCTTACGATGGGGCGGGAGTTTATTCGAGACCCAGTACTTC. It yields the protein CASSLRWGGSLFETQYF.

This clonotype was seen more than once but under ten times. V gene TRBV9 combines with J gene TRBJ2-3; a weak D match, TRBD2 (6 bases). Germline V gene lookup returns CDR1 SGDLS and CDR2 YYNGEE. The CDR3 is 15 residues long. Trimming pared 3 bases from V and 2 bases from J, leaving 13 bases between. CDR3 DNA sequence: TGTGCCAGCAGCGCTAGCGTCGGATCCACAGATACGCAGTATTTT. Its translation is CASSASVGSTDTQYF. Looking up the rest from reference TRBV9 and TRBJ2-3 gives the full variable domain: DSGVTQTPKHLITATGQRVTLRCSPRSGDLSVYWYQQSLDQGLQFLIQYYNGEERAKGNILERFSAQQFPDLHSELNLSSLELGDSALYFCASSASVGSTDTQYFGPGTRLTVL.

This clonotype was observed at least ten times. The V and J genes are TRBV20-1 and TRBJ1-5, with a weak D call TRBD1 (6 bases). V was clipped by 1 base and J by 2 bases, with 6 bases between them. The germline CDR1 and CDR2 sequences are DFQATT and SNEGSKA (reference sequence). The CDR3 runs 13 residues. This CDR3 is CSARGTGNQPQHF. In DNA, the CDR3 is TGCAGTGCTAGAGGGACAGGCAATCAGCCCCAGCATTTT.

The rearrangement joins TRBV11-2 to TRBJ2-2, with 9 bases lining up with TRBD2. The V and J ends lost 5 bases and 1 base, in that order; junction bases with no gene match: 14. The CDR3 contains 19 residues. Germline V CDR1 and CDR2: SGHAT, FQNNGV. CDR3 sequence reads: CASSPWGGLTSGNTGELFF. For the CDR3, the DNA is TGTGCCAGCAGCCCGTGGGGTGGGTTGACTAGCGGGAACACCGGGGAGCTGTTTTTT.

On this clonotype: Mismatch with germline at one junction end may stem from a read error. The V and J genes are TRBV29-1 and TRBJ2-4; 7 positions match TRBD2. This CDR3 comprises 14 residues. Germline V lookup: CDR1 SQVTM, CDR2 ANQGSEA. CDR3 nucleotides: TGCAGCGTTGGGGGAGGGGAGGCCAAATACATTCAGTACTTC. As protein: CSVGGGEAKYIQYF.